These T cell receptor beta chains were read from a single sample in a study of blood T cells in healthy people across ages. TCRdb ran MiXCR on the 5' RACE reads and lists one entry per CDR3 protein. The sample shows more than 900,000 distinct CDR3 sequences, 20% to 25% of them seen only once. The sample was also reused in another study, on T cells of mothers and their children.

Input material: blood. These receptors originate from a girl aged 2 to 10 in good health. The CDR3 runs from the conserved cysteine through the conserved F or W. The D gene is left open where the match is weak. Not every row has a clone size; where given, it reads once, few, many or a size class.

j_call: TRBJ2-5; v_call: TRBV6-2/TRBV6-3; d_call: NA; clone_size: NA; cdr3_nt: TGTGCCAGCAGTCGCCAACAGGGAGGCCCGGTCTTC; cdr3_aa: CASSRQQGGPVF
j_call: TRBJ1-1; v_call: TRBV6-1; d_call: TRBD1; clone_size: few; cdr3_nt: TGTGCCAGCAGTGACCCTCTAACAGGGGGTCCTGAAGCTTTCTTT; cdr3_aa: CASSDPLTGGPEAFF
j_call: TRBJ2-5; v_call: TRBV3-1; d_call: NA; clone_size: NA; cdr3_nt: TGTGCCAGCAGCCCTCTTTTTGGAAACATAGGGGAAGAGACCCAGTACTTC; cdr3_aa: CASSPLFGNIGEETQYF
j_call: TRBJ2-7; v_call: TRBV9; d_call: NA; clone_size: NA; cdr3_nt: TGTGCCAGCAGCGTAGATCCCAGCTCCTACGAGCAGTACTTC; cdr3_aa: CASSVDPSSYEQYF
j_call: TRBJ2-5; v_call: TRBV29-1; d_call: NA; clone_size: few; cdr3_nt: TGCAGCGTTGAAGATCTTGTGGTGGAGACCCAGTACTTC; cdr3_aa: CSVEDLVVETQYF
j_call: TRBJ1-1; v_call: TRBV9; d_call: NA; clone_size: few; cdr3_nt: TGTGCCAGCAGCTCTCTACGACACCTGAACACTGAAGCTTTCTTT; cdr3_aa: CASSSLRHLNTEAFF
j_call: TRBJ2-7; v_call: TRBV7-9; d_call: NA; clone_size: NA; cdr3_nt: TGTGCCAGCAGCAGCCCAGGGAACGAGCAGTACTTC; cdr3_aa: CASSSPGNEQYF
j_call: TRBJ1-4; v_call: TRBV4-3; d_call: NA; clone_size: NA; cdr3_nt: TGCGCCAGCAGCCAAGAAGGACGGGGACCGGAAAAACTGTTTTTT; cdr3_aa: CASSQEGRGPEKLFF
j_call: TRBJ2-3; v_call: TRBV15; d_call: NA; clone_size: NA; cdr3_nt: TGTGCCACCAGCGTCCATCCCGGGAACTTCATCACAGATACGCAGTATTTT; cdr3_aa: CATSVHPGNFITDTQYF
j_call: TRBJ2-1; v_call: TRBV29-1; d_call: NA; clone_size: NA; cdr3_nt: TGCAGCGTTCGGGACAGCGGGATCTCCTACAATGAGCAGTTCTTC; cdr3_aa: CSVRDSGISYNEQFF
j_call: TRBJ2-3; v_call: TRBV20-1; d_call: TRBD1; clone_size: NA; cdr3_nt: TGCAGTGCCCCGTCAGGGGGCGTCCCAGATACGCAGTATTTT; cdr3_aa: CSAPSGGVPDTQYF
j_call: TRBJ2-1; v_call: TRBV27; d_call: TRBD2; clone_size: NA; cdr3_nt: TGTGCCAGCAGTTTAGGTGCCGGGGGGGGTGAGCAGTTCTTC; cdr3_aa: CASSLGAGGGEQFF
j_call: TRBJ2-5; v_call: TRBV3-1; d_call: TRBD1; clone_size: NA; cdr3_nt: TGTGCCAGCAGCCAAGATCGCAGGGGGTCGGGGGAGACCCAGTACTTC; cdr3_aa: CASSQDRRGSGETQYF
j_call: TRBJ2-5; v_call: TRBV27; d_call: NA; clone_size: NA; cdr3_nt: TGTGCCAGCCAAATAGAGACCCAGTACTTC; cdr3_aa: CASQIETQYF
j_call: TRBJ2-1; v_call: TRBV7-3; d_call: TRBD2; clone_size: NA; cdr3_nt: TGTGCCAGCAGCTTAGAGGGGACTAGAGGGATTGAGCAGTTCTTC; cdr3_aa: CASSLEGTRGIEQFF